What follows are 27 T cell receptor beta chains derived from one specimen sequenced in a study of CXCR3-negative and CXCR3-positive naive CD8 T cells. Through 5' RACE with UMI labels, the TRB cDNA libraries were prepared. TCRdb re-called the 5' RACE reads and shows each CDR3 protein once, DNA omitted. The listing contains over 35,000 distinct CDR3 sequences. The sample consisted of naive CXCR3- CD8+ T cells from blood. Indicated subset: CD45RO-CCR7+CD27+CD95- naive CD8+ T cells lacking CXCR3 (TNR3-). The receptors shown here come from a human donor in good health. Some clones in this sample may be carry-over from other donors' samples.

The chain combines TRBV28 with TRBJ1-1; without DNA, the TCRdb call of TRBD1 cannot be checked. Germline CDR1 MDHEN, CDR2 SYDVKM. The CDR3 has 15 amino acids. Here the CDR3 reads CASSSYRDGNTEAFF. Filled out from reference TRBV28 and TRBJ1-1, the complete variable domain reads DVKVTQSSRYLVKRTGEKVFLECVQDMDHENMFWYRQDPGLGLRLIYFSYDVKMKEKGDIPEGYSVSREKKERFSLILESASTNQTSMYLCASSSYRDGNTEAFFGQGTRLTVV.

The chain employs TRBV19 and TRBJ2-7. The CDR3 sequence is 13 residues long. Germline assignment: CDR1 LNHDA and CDR2 SQIVND (reference sequence). CDR3 residues: CASSMGSFYEQYF.

The chain links TRBV20-1 to TRBJ2-1; TCRdb designates TRBD1, a call that cannot be tested without DNA. Germline CDR1 reads DFQATT; CDR2 reads SNEGSKA (reference sequence). The CDR3 contains 14 residues. CDR3 amino acids: CSAPFGGPYNEQFF.

This chain connects TRBV29-1 to TRBJ2-5; TCRdb outputs TRBD2, but without DNA this stays unchecked. Looked up from germline, CDR1 is SQVTM and CDR2 is ANQGSEA. This CDR3 is 14 amino acids long. The CDR3: CSVEILGRYETQYF.

The chain recombines TRBV7-2 with TRBJ2-7; the TCRdb call, TRBD1, lacks DNA for checking. Germline V gives CDR1 SGHTA, CDR2 FQGNSA. The CDR3 sequence is 13 residues long. This chain's CDR3 is CASSLIGGYEQYF.

This chain joins TRBV12-3 or TRBV12-4 and TRBJ1-3; the D gene TCRdb calls, TRBD1, cannot be checked with no DNA. This CDR3 has 16 amino acids. The CDR3 protein is CASSLQGVESGNTIYF.

This rearrangement joins TRBV29-1 to TRBJ1-1. Germline CDR1 SQVTM, CDR2 ANQGSEA. This CDR3 is built from 13 residues. CDR3 protein: CSVGGGEVGEAFF.

The V gene is TRBV7-9, the J gene TRBJ2-7; the D gene TCRdb calls, TRBD2, cannot be checked with no DNA. The CDR3 spans 14 residues. The germline gives CDR1 SEHNR, CDR2 FQNEAQ (reference sequence). The CDR3 loop is CASSLGLDAYEQYF.

This chain joins TRBV29-1 and TRBJ2-1; TCRdb selects TRBD2, and the lack of DNA leaves this call unchecked. CDR1 is SQVTM, CDR2 ANQGSEA, per germline. This CDR3 is built from 16 residues. The CDR3 spells CSVIRLGAGGPGEQFF.

This CDR3 reads CASSFSNLEQFF. The genes are TRBV28 and TRBJ2-1. The CDR3 runs 12 residues. Per germline, CDR1 MDHEN and CDR2 SYDVKM.

The chain employs TRBV7-6 and TRBJ1-4. The CDR3 sequence is 16 residues long. Germline CDR1 and CDR2: SGHVS and FNYEAQ. The CDR3 spells CASPTWGGDSGEKLFF.

The chain uses TRBV7-3 and TRBJ2-1; lacking DNA, the TRBD2 call made by TCRdb goes unchecked. The CDR3 consists of 15 residues. Per germline, CDR1 SGHTA and CDR2 FQGTGA. CDR3 protein: CASSLVLAARNEQFF.

The V gene is TRBV27, the J gene TRBJ2-1; TCRdb returns TRBD2, unconfirmable since there is no DNA. The CDR3 runs to 17 residues. Germline CDR1 and CDR2: MNHEY and SMNVEV (reference sequence). Here the CDR3 reads CASSLNFPGLAQYEQFF.

The chain links TRBV7-6 to TRBJ1-2. The CDR3 totals 13 residues. Germline CDR1 and CDR2: SGHVS and FNYEAQ. The chain's CDR3 is CASSLDGDVGYTF.

V and J are TRBV12-3 or TRBV12-4 and TRBJ2-7. The CDR3 has 12 amino acids. The chain's CDR3 is CASRHWRHEQYF.

This rearrangement joins TRBV12-3 or TRBV12-4 to TRBJ2-2; the D call from TCRdb, TRBD2, cannot be confirmed without DNA. CDR3 size: 17 residues. This CDR3 is CASSYRLAGDHTGELFF.

This chain uses TRBV28 with TRBJ2-1. Germline V gene sequence: CDR1 MDHEN, CDR2 SYDVKM. The CDR3 totals 11 residues. CDR3 protein: CATSDYNEQFF.

The CDR3 region is CASGYNTEAFF. The gene calls are TRBV12-3 or TRBV12-4 and TRBJ1-1. CDR3 size: 11 residues.

V and J are TRBV12-3 or TRBV12-4 and TRBJ1-4; TCRdb returns TRBD1, unconfirmable since there is no DNA. This CDR3 contains 18 residues. CDR3 sequence: CASSHSTHTGPTNEKLFF.

The chain uses TRBV5-5 and TRBJ2-1; as DNA is missing, the TRBD2 call by TCRdb cannot be tested. The CDR3 spans 18 residues. CDR1 is SGHKS and CDR2 is YYEKEE in the germline V gene (reference sequence). The CDR3 loop reads CASSSGLAGGKYNEGQFF.

The V gene is TRBV3-1, the J gene TRBJ1-5; TCRdb lists TRBD1, though no DNA is available to test this call. This CDR3 has 15 residues. The germline V gene encodes CDR1 LGHDT and CDR2 YNNKEL (reference sequence). CDR3 in amino acids: CASSQSEGDHQPQHF.

This chain connects TRBV29-1 to TRBJ2-1. This CDR3 is built from 11 residues. The V gene's germline CDR1 is SQVTM and CDR2 ANQGSEA. CDR3 amino acids: CSALRDNEQFF.

The chain joins TRBV5-5 to TRBJ2-3; TCRdb's assignment of TRBD2 cannot be checked, as there is no DNA. This CDR3 is built from 16 residues. Per germline, CDR1 SGHKS and CDR2 YYEKEE (reference sequence). CDR3 residues: CASSPRLAPATDTQYF.

The rearrangement joins TRBV4-3 to TRBJ1-2; the D call from TCRdb, TRBD1, cannot be confirmed without DNA. The CDR3 totals 14 residues. CDR1 and CDR2 from the germline V gene are LGHNA and YSLEER. This CDR3 reads CASSRHDRGYGYTF.

The V call is TRBV7-9, the J call TRBJ2-5. Germline assignment: CDR1 SEHNR and CDR2 FQNEAQ (reference sequence). CDR3 length equals 12 residues. The chain's CDR3 is CASAQIQETQYF.

The chain has TRBV21-1 and TRBJ2-7; the TCRdb call, TRBD2, lacks DNA for checking. TRBV21-1 is termed a pseudogene. The CDR3 is made up of 17 amino acids. This CDR3 reads CASSKGGGLADHYEQYF.

The chain has TRBV7-9 and TRBJ2-1. This CDR3 region has 12 residues. Per germline, CDR1 SEHNR and CDR2 FQNEAQ (reference sequence). CDR3 loop: CASSLGTGKQFF.